This entry lists 32 T cell receptor beta chains sequenced from one sample in a study of blood T cell repertoires in COVID-19. Assay used: immunoSEQ multiplex PCR; TCRdb lists only in-frame clones, some missing. The data show some 80,000 clones, about 79% seen once. Sequenced input: peripheral blood. These receptors all come from a woman aged 45-65 years with acute or convalescent COVID-19.

The rearrangement uses TRBV5-8 and TRBJ1-1, with D hard to call. V was shortened by 5 bases and J by 8 bases, with 10 bases between the two germline ends. The CDR3 runs 11 residues. Per germline, CDR1 SGHTS and CDR2 YDEGEE. The CDR3 here is CASSARAEAFF. For the CDR3, the DNA is TGTGCCAGCAGTGCTCGCGCCGAAGCTTTCTTT.

This chain connects TRBV4-1 to TRBJ2-7; no definite D call. The CDR3 spans 14 residues. CDR1 MGHRA and CDR2 YSYEKL come from the germline V gene. Trimming removed 1 base from V and 3 bases from J, with 10 bases in between. The CDR3 loop reads CASSQGFQVYEQYF. CDR3 DNA sequence: TGCGCCAGCAGCCAAGGGTTTCAGGTCTACGAGCAGTACTTC.

This clone was counted between two and nine times. V gene TRBV7-3 combines with J gene TRBJ1-1, with D unclear. Deletions cut 9 bases from V and 0 bases from J, with 17 bases between. The CDR3 is 15 residues long. Germline-derived CDR1 and CDR2 are SGHTA and FQGTGA. The CDR3 here is CASSPIGGMNTEAFF. The CDR3 DNA reads TGTGCCAGTTCTCCCATAGGCGGTATGAACACTGAAGCTTTCTTT.

This chain uses TRBV5-1 with TRBJ1-1; 7 nucleotides line up with TRBD1. Germline V gene sequence: CDR1 SGHRS, CDR2 YFSETQ. Trimming at V came to 0 bases and at J to 10 bases, leaving 9 bases not matched to a gene. This CDR3 is 14 amino acids long. The CDR3 protein is CASSLEDRVGGAFF. CDR3 coding DNA: TGCGCCAGCAGCTTGGAAGACAGGGTCGGGGGAGCTTTCTTT.

This sequence joins TRBV6-5 and TRBJ1-1, with a weak D call TRBD1 (5 bases). Germline V lookup: CDR1 MNHEY, CDR2 SVGAGI. The CDR3 contains 13 residues. V shed 6 bases and J shed 5 bases, with 13 bases lying between them. The DNA for the CDR3 is TGTGCCAGCAGCCCAGGGCGTTGGACTGAAGCTTTCTTT. It specifies CASSPGRWTEAFF.

CDR3 in DNA: TGTGCCAGCAGCAGACAGGAACTTACATCACCCCTCCACTTT. Protein product: CASSRQELTSPLHF. The gene calls are TRBV6-2 or TRBV6-3 and TRBJ1-6, with TRBD1 as a possible D gene (6 bases). The CDR3 is 14 amino acids. Trimming pared 6 bases from V and 10 bases from J, leaving 16 bases between. CDR1 and CDR2 (germline): MNHEY, SVGEGT.

This clone was observed once. The rearrangement uses TRBV7-8 and TRBJ2-3; D gene ambiguous. From germline, CDR1 is SGHVS and CDR2 FQNEAQ. The CDR3 is 13 residues long. Trimming stripped 5 bases from V and 2 bases from J, with 8 bases between. The CDR3 loop reads CASSRTHTDTQYF. As DNA, the CDR3 is TGTGCCAGCAGCCGCACTCACACAGATACGCAGTATTTT.

The V gene is TRBV12-3 or TRBV12-4, the J gene TRBJ2-7; D gene unclear. The CDR3 loop spans 12 amino acids. Deletions cut 2 bases from V and 5 bases from J, with 7 bases between. CDR3: CASSLRHHEQYF. Written as DNA, the CDR3 is TGTGCCAGCAGTTTAAGACACCACGAGCAGTACTTC.

CDR3 region: CASSSLAGGRSEQFF. The DNA of the CDR3 is TGTGCCAGCAGTTCCCTAGCGGGAGGGCGTAGTGAGCAGTTCTTC. The chain combines TRBV6-5 with TRBJ2-1, with 12 bases matching TRBD2. Germline assignment: CDR1 MNHEY and CDR2 SVGAGI. Losses at the gene ends were 4 bases for V and 9 bases for J; bases not matched to a gene: 7. The CDR3 extends over 15 amino acids.

This chain uses TRBV29-1 with TRBJ2-7; 8 bases are a match to TRBD1. The CDR3 is 15 residues long. After removal of 3 bases from V and 1 base from J, the junction contained 8 bases not matched to a gene. From germline, CDR1 is SQVTM and CDR2 ANQGSEA. CDR3 coding DNA: TGCAGCGTTGATAGGAGGACAGGGCGGTCCTACGAGCAGTACTTC. It encodes CSVDRRTGRSYEQYF.

The chain joins TRBV24-1 to TRBJ2-1; 7 positions match TRBD1. J lost 7 bases, V lost 4 bases, and 6 bases had no gene match. In germline, CDR1 is KGHDR, CDR2 SFDVKD. The CDR3 has 14 residues. The CDR3 loop reads CATSEAGGRNEQFF. The CDR3 region has the DNA TGTGCCACCAGTGAGGCAGGGGGTAGGAATGAGCAGTTCTTC.

This chain uses TRBV7-2 with TRBJ1-2, with D maybe TRBD1 (6 bases). The V gene lost 5 bases and the J gene lost 5 bases, with 15 bases spanning the gap. Germline loops: CDR1 SGHTA, CDR2 FQGNSA. CDR3 length: 14 residues. The CDR3 DNA reads as TGTGCCAGCAGCCAAAGGACAGCCAGGTATGGCTACACCTTC. Translated, it gives CASSQRTARYGYTF.

The chain is built from TRBV24-1 and TRBJ2-7; 14 nucleotides align to TRBD2. Unmatched junction bases numbered 12, after V lost 3 bases and J lost 6 bases. Germline loops: CDR1 KGHDR, CDR2 SFDVKD. This CDR3 has 18 residues. The CDR3 loop is CATSDIPLGLAGVCEQYF. DNA of the CDR3: TGTGCCACCAGTGATATTCCTTTGGGACTAGCGGGAGTCTGCGAGCAGTACTTC.

This chain links TRBV28 with TRBJ2-5, with D uncertain. The CDR3 runs 14 residues. Germline V gene lookup returns CDR1 MDHEN and CDR2 SYDVKM. The V end lost 5 bases, the J end lost 1 base, and 11 bases lay between the germline ends. In DNA form, the CDR3 reads TGTGCCAGCAGTCTTGACACCGGCCAAGAGACCCAGTACTTC. Protein product: CASSLDTGQETQYF.

V and J are TRBV15 and TRBJ2-4; the match to TRBD1 covers 7 bases. CDR1 is LNHNV, CDR2 YYDKDF, per germline (reference sequence). V was clipped by 4 bases and J by 7 bases; unmatched bases: 10. This CDR3 spans 15 amino acids. The CDR3 here is CATSIRMGTDNIQYF. Written as DNA, the CDR3 is TGTGCCACCAGCATTCGTATGGGGACAGATAACATTCAGTACTTC.

The chain carries TRBV7-3 and TRBJ2-5; the match to TRBD2 covers 11 bases. Germline-derived CDR1 and CDR2 are SGHTA and FQGTGA. This CDR3 spans 14 amino acids. The J segment lost 4 bases and the V segment lost 5 bases, leaving 3 bases of the junction unmatched. CDR3 in DNA: TGTGCCAGCAGCCCTACTAGCGGGGGAGAGACCCAGTACTTC. This translates into CASSPTSGGETQYF. Together with reference TRBV7-3 and TRBJ2-5, the CDR3 gives the full variable domain: GAGVSQTPSNKVTEKGKYVELRCDPISGHTALYWYRQSLGQGPEFLIYFQGTGAADDSGLPNDRFFAVRPEGSVSTLKIQRTERGDSAVYLCASSPTSGGETQYFGPGTRLLVL.

This clone has a handful of counts. The DNA for the CDR3 is TGTGCCAGCAGCCATGGACTAGCGGGGGGTTCGTACGAGCAGTACTTC. It yields the protein CASSHGLAGGSYEQYF. V and J are TRBV14 and TRBJ2-7, with 14 bases aligning to TRBD2. The CDR3 has 16 residues. The germline V gene has CDR1 SGHDN and CDR2 FVKESK. The ends lost 3 bases at V and 4 bases at J; junction bases unmatched: 5.

The rearrangement links TRBV29-1 to TRBJ1-5, with D possibly matching TRBD1 (6 bases). The V end lost 4 bases, the J end lost 4 bases, and 8 bases lay between the germline ends. Per the germline V gene, CDR1 is SQVTM and CDR2 is ANQGSEA. The CDR3 is 12 residues long. The CDR3 sequence: CSVGQGNQPQHF. CDR3 DNA: TGCAGCGTTGGGCAGGGGAATCAGCCCCAGCATTTT.

The genes are TRBV7-2 and TRBJ2-5, with D perhaps TRBD2 (6 bases). The germline gives CDR1 SGHTA, CDR2 FQGNSA. This CDR3 has 18 amino acids. The V end lost 3 bases, the J end lost 1 base, and 21 bases lay between the germline ends. The CDR3 here is CASSFFPRGRGLQETQYF. In DNA form, the CDR3 reads TGTGCCAGCAGCTTTTTTCCCCGCGGGCGGGGCCTCCAAGAGACCCAGTACTTC. Looking up the rest from reference TRBV7-2 and TRBJ2-5 gives the full variable domain: GAGVSQSPSNKVTEKGKDVELRCDPISGHTALYWYRQSLGQGLEFLIYFQGNSAPDKSGLPSDRFSAERTGGSVSTLTIQRTQQEDSAVYLCASSFFPRGRGLQETQYFGPGTRLLVL.

This chain connects TRBV5-1 to TRBJ2-1; 7 bases line up with TRBD2. The CDR3 loop spans 15 amino acids. Germline assignment: CDR1 SGHRS and CDR2 YFSETQ. The J segment lost 6 bases and the V segment lost 1 base, leaving 7 bases of the junction unmatched. Written as DNA, the CDR3 is TGCGCCAGCAGCTTGTTCCCGACTAGCAGCAATGAGCAGTTCTTC. It yields the protein CASSLFPTSSNEQFF.

This rearrangement joins TRBV10-3 to TRBJ1-5; 8 nucleotides match TRBD1. CDR1 is ENHRY, CDR2 SYGVKD, per germline. Trimming removed 0 bases from V and 7 bases from J; junction bases left unmatched: 5. The CDR3 extends over 15 amino acids. Here the CDR3 DNA reads TGTGCCATCAGTGAGTCCGACAGGGGAAAACAGCCCCAGCATTTT. Its protein is CAISESDRGKQPQHF.

This clone was seen once. The chain links TRBV6-1 to TRBJ2-7; D is uncertain. Germline CDR1 and CDR2: MNHNS and SASEGT. This CDR3 region has 16 residues. V shed 1 base and J shed 0 bases, with 13 bases lying between them. DNA for the CDR3: TGTGCCAGCAGTGAAGTTGTCGCCTCCTACTCCTACGAGCAGTACTTC. Amino acid sequence: CASSEVVASYSYEQYF.

This clone has a single count. This chain connects TRBV5-1 to TRBJ2-3; D is perhaps TRBD2 (7 bases). V was trimmed by 6 bases and J by 1 base, leaving 12 bases between them. This CDR3 region has 14 residues. The germline CDR1 and CDR2 sequences are SGHRS and YFSETQ. CDR3 nucleotides: TGCGCCAGCACGCGGGGGCCCCGCACAGATACGCAGTATTTT. Amino acid sequence: CASTRGPRTDTQYF.

The chain couples TRBV28 to TRBJ1-1; 11 nucleotides align to TRBD1. This CDR3 is 17 amino acids long. Germline trimming cut 6 bases from V and 7 bases from J; bases unmatched to any gene: 16. Germline V gene lookup returns CDR1 MDHEN and CDR2 SYDVKM. The CDR3: CASSPYTRDRGMFEAFF. CDR3 nucleotides: TGTGCCAGCAGCCCATATACCCGGGACAGGGGGATGTTTGAAGCTTTCTTT.

V usage is TRBV7-3 and J usage is TRBJ1-2, with a possible D match to TRBD1 (6 bases). Germline CDR1 reads SGHTA; CDR2 reads FQGTGA. With 3 bases removed from V and 8 bases from J, the gap between germline ends came to 13 bases. The CDR3 is 13 amino acids. CDR3 region: CASSLGRGSGYTF. The CDR3, as DNA: TGTGCCAGCAGCTTGGGCAGGGGATCCGGCTACACCTTC.

This chain joins TRBV11-2 and TRBJ2-1; TRBD1 is a possible D gene (5 bases). Germline-derived CDR1 and CDR2 are SGHAT and FQNNGV. Trimming removed 4 bases at V and 10 bases at J, with 17 bases between. The CDR3 totals 14 residues. The DNA for the CDR3 is TGTGCCAGCAGCTACCTCCGACAGTCACAGGAGCAGTTCTTC. It encodes CASSYLRQSQEQFF.

The chain is built from TRBV5-1 and TRBJ1-1; TRBD1 agrees at 9 bases. This CDR3 has 13 residues. The trim removed 3 bases at V and 4 bases at J, leaving 1 base unmatched. Germline CDR1 SGHRS, CDR2 YFSETQ. The CDR3 here is CASSSGQGTEAFF. The DNA for the CDR3 is TGCGCCAGCAGCTCGGGACAGGGCACTGAAGCTTTCTTT. Complete variable domain (other parts from reference TRBV5-1 and TRBJ1-1): KAGVTQTPRYLIKTRGQQVTLSCSPISGHRSVSWYQQTPGQGLQFLFEYFSETQRNKGNFPGRFSGRQFSNSRSEMNVSTLELGDSALYLCASSSGQGTEAFFGQGTRLTVV.

This chain connects TRBV2 to TRBJ2-1; possible D gene TRBD2, 5 bases. Germline CDR1 reads SNHLY; CDR2 reads FYNNEI. Trimming pared 3 bases from V and 6 bases from J, leaving 9 bases between. The CDR3 sequence is 13 residues long. CDR3 protein: CASSDTRSNEQFF. CDR3 bases: TGTGCCAGCAGTGACACTAGATCCAATGAGCAGTTCTTC.

The genes are TRBV4-2 and TRBJ2-1, with 14 bases aligning to TRBD2. Germline loops: CDR1 LGHNA, CDR2 YNFKEQ. Trimming cost V 3 bases and J 5 bases; bases outside gene matches: 9. The CDR3 has 18 residues. CDR3 residues: CASSHTRSGLAGDNEQFF. CDR3 coding DNA: TGTGCCAGCAGCCATACCCGGTCGGGACTAGCGGGGGACAATGAGCAGTTCTTC.

This chain joins TRBV7-2 and TRBJ1-2, with 12 bases lining up with TRBD1. The CDR3 sequence is 16 residues long. Germline CDR1 and CDR2: SGHTA and FQGNSA. Trimming took 5 bases from V and 8 from J; bases not matched to a gene: 12. CDR3 nucleotide sequence: TGTGCCAGCAGCCCGGCCCGGGACAGGGGGCGGCGGGGCTACACCTTC. This translates into CASSPARDRGRRGYTF.

DNA for the CDR3: TGCGCCAGCAGCTTACAGGGAGTCACAGATACGCAGTATTTT. As protein: CASSLQGVTDTQYF. The chain carries TRBV5-1 and TRBJ2-3; D perhaps matches TRBD1 (6 bases). V shed 2 bases and J shed 2 bases, with 9 bases lying between them. Germline CDR1 is SGHRS and CDR2 is YFSETQ. This CDR3 is built from 14 residues.

As regards this clone: Other DNA sequences of this sample code for an identical CDR3. The V and J genes are TRBV12-3 or TRBV12-4 and TRBJ1-1; no definite D call. V lost 2 bases, J lost 2 bases, and 6 bases lay in between. The CDR3 is 13 residues long. The CDR3 is CASSLSPNTEAFF. CDR3 in DNA: TGTGCCAGCAGTTTATCCCCTAACACTGAAGCTTTCTTT.